These T cell receptor beta chains were read from a single sample in a study of spatial heterogeneity in lung cancer. In TCRdb, the 5' RACE reads were re-called with MiXCR into one record per CDR3 protein. The sample has approximately 50,000 distinct CDR3 sequences; 6.5% to 7.5% are singletons. The sample was PBMCs, taken at follow-up. The receptors were sampled from a female donor with early-stage non-small cell lung cancer. Both conserved end residues are part of each CDR3. D genes are given only for firm matches. The size field is filled for only some rows; it gives once, few, many or a size class.

v_gene	len	abundance	d_gene	j_gene	CDR3aa	CDR3nt
TRBV20-1	14	few	-	TRBJ2-4	CSAIEWVAKNIQYF	TGCAGTGCCATAGAATGGGTAGCCAAAAACATTCAGTACTTC
TRBV6-5	14	many	-	TRBJ1-1	CASSPPQGNTEAFF	TGTGCCAGCAGTCCTCCCCAAGGTAACACTGAAGCTTTCTTT
TRBV19	18	many	-	TRBJ1-6	CASSPGDGQYSYNSPLHF	TGTGCCAGTAGTCCCGGGGACGGCCAGTACTCCTATAATTCACCCCTCCACTTT
TRBV14	12	-	-	TRBJ2-3	CASSQAAAPGYF	TGTGCCAGCAGCCAAGCTGCGGCACCGGGGTATTTT
TRBV9	15	-	-	TRBJ2-2	CASSVAVGGVGELFF	TGTGCCAGCAGCGTAGCTGTGGGTGGCGTCGGGGAGCTGTTTTTT
TRBV4-1	16	many	-	TRBJ2-3	CASSQVALPIGDTQYF	TGCGCCAGCAGCCAAGTGGCACTCCCGATTGGGGATACGCAGTATTTT
TRBV5-1	13	many	TRBD1	TRBJ1-1	CASSPGQGLRAFF	TGCGCCAGCAGCCCGGGACAGGGGCTTAGAGCTTTCTTT
TRBV5-1	14	-	-	TRBJ1-1	CASSLQGADTEAFF	TGCGCCAGCAGCTTACAAGGTGCGGACACTGAAGCTTTCTTT
TRBV5-5	14	many	-	TRBJ2-7	CASSLELRSYEQYF	TGTGCCAGCAGCTTGGAGCTCCGATCCTACGAGCAGTACTTC
TRBV5-1	14	many	-	TRBJ1-5	CASSPDKGDQPQHF	TGCGCCAGCAGCCCCGACAAGGGGGATCAGCCCCAGCATTTT
TRBV12-3/TRBV12-4	13	many	-	TRBJ2-1	CASSSRQDNEQFF	TGTGCCAGCAGCTCACGCCAAGACAATGAGCAGTTCTTC
TRBV5-1	14	many	TRBD2	TRBJ2-5	CASSVDSGGETQYF	TGCGCCAGCAGCGTGGATAGCGGGGGAGAGACCCAGTACTTC
TRBV5-1	14	many	-	TRBJ1-1	CASSLDTMDTEAFF	TGCGCCAGCAGCTTGGACACGATGGACACTGAAGCTTTCTTT
TRBV7-7	12	many	-	TRBJ1-3	CASSPDRNTIYF	TGTGCTAGCAGCCCGGACCGGAACACCATATATTTT
TRBV29-1	12	many	-	TRBJ2-7	CSVTGSDYEQYF	TGCAGCGTTACAGGGAGCGACTACGAGCAGTACTTC
TRBV24-1	16	many	TRBD2	TRBJ2-5	CATSDSLAGGKETQYF	TGTGCCACCAGTGATTCTCTAGCGGGGGGAAAAGAGACCCAGTACTTC
TRBV18	17	-	TRBD1	TRBJ2-2	CASSPSKGQGNTGELFF	TGTGCCAGCTCACCCTCCAAGGGACAGGGTAACACCGGGGAGCTGTTTTTT
TRBV6-1	13	-	-	TRBJ1-2	CASRAQGVRGYTF	TGTGCCAGCAGAGCACAGGGAGTTCGAGGCTACACCTTC
TRBV5-6	13	many	-	TRBJ1-1	CASSLPQWTEAFF	TGTGCCAGCAGCTTGCCCCAATGGACTGAAGCTTTCTTT
TRBV20-1	13	few	-	TRBJ2-5	CSASSGQQETQYF	TGCAGTGCTAGCAGCGGACAGCAAGAGACCCAGTACTTC
TRBV20-1	13	-	TRBD1	TRBJ2-7	CSASTPGDSEQYF	TGCAGTGCAAGCACTCCCGGGGACAGCGAGCAGTACTTC
TRBV20-1	16	many	TRBD2	TRBJ2-3	CSAPSPRGASSDTQYF	TGCAGTGCTCCCTCCCCGCGGGGGGCCAGCTCAGATACGCAGTATTTT
TRBV7-2	12	few	-	TRBJ2-3	CASSLDELTRYF	TGTGCCAGCAGCTTGGATGAGCTGACGAGATATTTT
TRBV29-1	15	many	TRBD1	TRBJ2-2	CSVVLGQGITGELFF	TGCAGCGTTGTTCTGGGACAGGGGATAACCGGGGAGCTGTTTTTT
TRBV6-2/TRBV6-3	16	few	-	TRBJ2-7	CASSFIMAKSSYEQYF	TGTGCCAGCAGTTTCATCATGGCCAAGAGCTCCTACGAGCAGTACTTC
TRBV20-1	15	many	TRBD1	TRBJ2-7	CSARDHGRTGNEQYF	TGCAGTGCTAGAGACCATGGACGGACAGGGAACGAGCAGTACTTC
TRBV5-5	16	few	-	TRBJ1-5	CASSLGTVYSNQPQHF	TGTGCCAGCAGCTTGGGGACAGTTTATAGCAATCAGCCCCAGCATTTT
TRBV12-3/TRBV12-4	14	-	TRBD1	TRBJ1-1	CASSETGGFTEAFF	TGTGCCAGCAGCGAGACAGGGGGCTTCACTGAAGCTTTCTTT
TRBV24-1	15	many	-	TRBJ2-5	CATSNRVTREETQYF	TGTGCCACCAGTAACAGGGTAACGCGGGAAGAGACCCAGTACTTC
TRBV6-1	13	many	-	TRBJ1-1	CASKRDPNTEAFF	TGTGCCAGCAAGCGGGACCCGAACACTGAAGCTTTCTTT
TRBV5-1	16	few	TRBD1	TRBJ1-1	CASSFVGTGGEAEAFF	TGCGCCAGCAGCTTTGTGGGGACAGGGGGCGAGGCTGAAGCTTTCTTT
TRBV24-1	18	many	TRBD1	TRBJ2-2	CATRPNSDRGLYTGELFF	TGTGCCACCAGGCCTAACTCGGACAGGGGTCTCTACACCGGGGAGCTGTTTTTT
TRBV3-1	14	few	-	TRBJ1-2	CASSQEQSGQGYTF	TGTGCCAGCAGCCAAGAACAGAGCGGACAGGGCTACACCTTC
TRBV4-1	17	many	TRBD1	TRBJ2-2	CASSPMDRGMSTGELFF	TGCGCCAGCAGCCCGATGGACAGGGGAATGAGCACCGGGGAGCTGTTTTTT
TRBV7-2	15	few	TRBD1	TRBJ1-4	CASSSQGRTNEKLFF	TGTGCCAGCAGCTCACAGGGGAGAACTAATGAAAAACTGTTTTTT
TRBV2	14	-	-	TRBJ1-2	CASSVSATNYGYTF	TGTGCCAGCAGTGTATCAGCGACTAACTATGGCTACACCTTC
TRBV29-1	11	many	-	TRBJ1-3	CSVASGNTIYF	TGCAGCGTTGCCTCTGGAAACACCATATATTTT
TRBV5-1	16	few	TRBD2	TRBJ2-3	CASSSGLAGRTDTQYF	TGCGCCAGCAGCTCGGGACTAGCGGGACGTACAGATACGCAGTATTTT
TRBV4-1	14	few	-	TRBJ1-4	CASSKQGGFEKLFF	TGCGCCAGCAGCAAACAGGGAGGGTTTGAAAAACTGTTTTTT
TRBV10-3	13	few	-	TRBJ2-7	CAISGYRSYEQYF	TGTGCCATCAGTGGGTACAGATCCTACGAGCAGTACTTC
TRBV29-1	12	-	TRBD1	TRBJ1-2	CSVVPGGYGYTF	TGCAGCGTTGTACCAGGGGGATATGGCTACACCTTC
TRBV7-9	15	many	-	TRBJ2-5	CASSFGKGQQETQYF	TGTGCCAGCAGCTTTGGCAAGGGGCAGCAAGAGACCCAGTACTTC
TRBV11-2	14	-	-	TRBJ2-1	CASSLDQSGVGQFF	TGTGCCAGCAGCTTAGATCAATCGGGGGTAGGGCAGTTCTTC
TRBV20-1	14	many	TRBD1	TRBJ1-4	CSARQTGSGEKLFF	TGCAGTGCTAGACAGACAGGGTCCGGGGAAAAACTGTTTTTT
TRBV29-1	14	many	TRBD1	TRBJ2-2	CSVEEDRDAGELFF	TGCAGCGTTGAAGAGGACAGGGATGCCGGGGAGCTGTTTTTT
TRBV27	15	few	-	TRBJ1-6	CASRVYRADNSPLHF	TGTGCCAGCCGGGTTTACAGGGCGGATAATTCACCCCTCCACTTT
TRBV7-9	15	many	TRBD1	TRBJ2-5	CASSSATGGRETQYF	TGTGCCAGCAGTTCAGCAACAGGGGGCAGGGAGACCCAGTACTTC
TRBV7-9	16	few	-	TRBJ2-1	CASSLSVGNSYNEQFF	TGTGCCAGCAGCTTGTCGGTGGGGAACTCCTACAATGAGCAGTTCTTC
TRBV10-3	14	-	TRBD1	TRBJ1-2	CAISEPDREVGYTF	TGTGCCATCAGTGAGCCGGACAGGGAAGTTGGCTACACCTTC
TRBV18	15	-	-	TRBJ2-3	CASSRLGLVEDTQYF	TGTGCCAGCTCTCGTCTCGGGCTAGTTGAAGATACGCAGTATTTT
TRBV24-1	13	many	-	TRBJ1-2	CATSIGNDYGYTF	TGTGCCACCAGTATCGGCAATGACTATGGCTACACCTTC
TRBV29-1	13	few	TRBD1	TRBJ2-2	CSVRTGFTGELFF	TGCAGCGTAAGGACAGGGTTTACCGGGGAGCTGTTTTTT
TRBV5-1	15	many	-	TRBJ2-5	CASSPSRDGLTTQYF	TGCGCCAGCAGCCCGTCCCGGGACGGTCTCACGACCCAGTACTTC
TRBV12-3/TRBV12-4	15	many	-	TRBJ2-3	CASSPSTGSTDTQYF	TGTGCCAGCAGCCCCTCCACGGGTAGCACAGATACGCAGTATTTT
TRBV3-1	14	-	-	TRBJ1-4	CASSQGGFIEKLFF	TGTGCCAGCAGCCAAGGGGGGTTCATTGAAAAACTGTTTTTT
TRBV6-6	12	many	-	TRBJ2-7	CASSPGSYEQYF	TGTGCCAGCAGCCCGGGCTCCTACGAGCAGTACTTC
TRBV7-2	14	-	-	TRBJ1-1	CASSDRQMNTEAFF	TGTGCCAGCAGCGATAGACAAATGAACACTGAAGCTTTCTTT
TRBV5-1	13	-	-	TRBJ2-3	CASSSQGTDTQYF	TGCGCCAGCAGCTCACAGGGCACAGATACGCAGTATTTT
TRBV7-8	15	few	TRBD1	TRBJ1-1	CASSKDRGLGTEAFF	TGTGCCAGCAGCAAGGACAGGGGGCTTGGCACTGAAGCTTTCTTT